The clone carrying this TCR beta chain has a count of ten or more. Using its own MiXCR run on the reads, TCRdb lists one record per CDR3 protein. The table has approximately 71,000 distinct CDR3 sequences, approximately 3.6% seen once; the top ten hold around a fifth. This entry belongs to a study of T cell repertoires in cytomegalovirus infection. Across the whole study: CMV infection and matching HLA type were both indicated by public TCR beta signatures.

This clonotype was sampled from a human donor in good health (CMV status not recorded). Some clones in this sample may be carry-over from other donors' samples. The sample consisted of PBMCs.

Here the CDR3 reads CASSYVPYNEQFF. DNA for the CDR3: TGTGCCAGCAGTTACGTTCCCTACAATGAGCAGTTCTTC. This sequence joins TRBV6-2 or TRBV6-3 and TRBJ2-1; D is unclear. The CDR3 is made up of 13 amino acids. Per the germline V gene, CDR1 is MNHEY and CDR2 is SVGEGT. V gave up 2 bases and J gave up 2 bases, with 4 bases separating them.